These 23 T cell receptor beta chains were all obtained from the same sample, sequenced in a study of blood T cells in healthy people across ages. Next came a second PCR, run for about 7 to 12 cycles, which used a sample-barcoded 5' primer along with a J-beta primer mix. TCRdb analysed the 5' RACE reads with MiXCR anew, one entry per CDR3 protein. The repertoire holds approximately 1,100,000 distinct CDR3 sequences, with 40% to 45% as singletons. The sample taken for sequencing was blood. The receptors shown here come from a woman aged 55 to 70 in good health.

The table lists this clonotype with a few counts. The V and J genes are TRBV4-2 and TRBJ1-1, with 9 bases lining up with TRBD1. From germline, CDR1 is LGHNA and CDR2 YNFKEQ. CDR3 length equals 14 residues. Losses at the gene ends were 7 bases for V and 11 bases for J; bases not matched to a gene: 14. The CDR3 region has the DNA TGTGCCAGCACTACCGACAGGGGGGTATCATGGGCTTTCTTT. It yields the protein CASTTDRGVSWAFF.

This clonotype was picked up a small number of times. This chain links TRBV20-1 with TRBJ2-1, with 8 bases lining up with TRBD2. V gave up 6 bases and J gave up 6 bases; unmatched junction bases: 13. The CDR3 runs to 15 residues. CDR1 DFQATT and CDR2 SNEGSKA come from the germline V gene (reference sequence). CDR3 amino acids: CSAPVREGRFNEQFF. The CDR3 region has the DNA TGCAGTGCCCCGGTCCGGGAGGGCCGATTCAATGAGCAGTTCTTC.

The CDR3 loop is CAISGLGGAYEQYF. The CDR3 region has the DNA TGTGCCATCAGCGGACTAGGGGGTGCCTACGAGCAGTACTTC. This sequence joins TRBV10-3 and TRBJ2-7; D might be TRBD2 (7 bases). The V gene lost 6 bases and the J gene lost 2 bases, with 14 bases spanning the gap. The V gene's germline CDR1 is ENHRY and CDR2 SYGVKD. The CDR3 length is 14 residues.

The rearrangement uses TRBV15 and TRBJ2-1, with a tentative D call TRBD2 (5 bases). The germline CDR1 and CDR2 sequences are LNHNV and YYDKDF (reference sequence). V was shortened by 0 bases and J by 0 bases, with 12 bases between the two germline ends. The CDR3 runs 17 residues. The CDR3 protein is CATSRESSRGSYNEQFF. The CDR3 coding sequence is TGTGCCACCAGCAGAGAGTCCTCCCGGGGCTCCTACAATGAGCAGTTCTTC.

The V and J genes are TRBV6-5 and TRBJ2-2; TRBD1 might be the D (6 bases). Between the trimmed V and J ends, which lost 6 bases and 7 bases, there was a span of 15 bases. The CDR3 totals 14 residues. Germline assignment: CDR1 MNHEY and CDR2 SVGAGI. The CDR3 loop is CASRYREKNGELFF. In DNA, the CDR3 is TGTGCCAGCAGGTACAGGGAGAAGAACGGGGAGCTGTTTTTT.

This clonotype was counted between two and nine times. The chain couples TRBV29-1 to TRBJ2-5; perhaps D is TRBD1 or TRBD2 (5 bases each). V was shortened by 7 bases and J by 2 bases, with 20 bases between the two germline ends. The CDR3 runs to 15 residues. The germline V gene encodes CDR1 SQVTM and CDR2 ANQGSEA. CDR3 residues: CSARVGNWGQETQYF. CDR3 in DNA: TGCAGCGCCCGTGTGGGAAATTGGGGGCAAGAGACCCAGTACTTC.

This sequence joins TRBV7-9 and TRBJ2-5; 8 positions agree with TRBD1. The end of the DNA is better explained by TRBJ2-7, so the J call may be wrong. Germline CDR1 reads SEHNR; CDR2 reads FQNEAQ (reference sequence). The CDR3 contains 16 residues. This chain's CDR3 is CASSLVRRGLYGEQYF. The DNA of the CDR3 is TGTGCCAGCAGCTTAGTTCGCAGGGGGCTTTATGGCGAGCAGTACTTC.

On this clonotype: A much larger clonotype is one base distant, so this may be a read error. Because the CDR3 is missing its conserved closing phenylalanine or tryptophan, this is likely a read error. The chain employs TRBV4-2 and TRBJ1-5; D is unresolved. With 6 bases removed from V and 0 bases from J, the gap between germline ends came to 3 bases. Germline CDR1 is LGHNA and CDR2 is YNFKEQ. There are 12 residues in the CDR3. CDR3 nucleotide sequence: TGTGCCAGCAGGGATAGCAATCAGCCCCAGCATTTG. Translating it yields CASRDSNQPQHL.

The chain couples TRBV3-1 to TRBJ2-1, with TRBD2 identical over 10 bases. This CDR3 contains 15 residues. V lost 4 bases and J lost 3; bases outside the gene matches: 3. CDR1 LGHDT and CDR2 YNNKEL come from the germline V gene (reference sequence). CDR3 coding DNA: TGTGCCAGCAGCCCTAGCGGGAGATACTACAATGAGCAGTTCTTC. Translation gives CASSPSGRYYNEQFF.

The chain uses TRBV29-1 and TRBJ1-2, with D perhaps TRBD1 (5 bases). Germline CDR1 reads SQVTM; CDR2 reads ANQGSEA. The CDR3 is made up of 11 amino acids. The ends were cut back, 5 bases at V and 6 bases at J, with 10 bases in the middle. CDR3 DNA: TGCAGCGTTCAGAGGGGCGATGGCTACACCTTC. Its translation is CSVQRGDGYTF.

V gene TRBV6-2 or TRBV6-3 combines with J gene TRBJ2-5; TRBD2 is a possible D gene (6 bases). The V and J ends lost 5 bases and 5 bases respectively, with 15 bases between them. This CDR3 is 14 amino acids long. CDR1 is MNHEY and CDR2 is SVGEGT in the germline V gene. CDR3 loop: CASSGPGVLETQYF. In nucleotides, the CDR3 is TGTGCCAGCAGTGGTCCGGGAGTTTTGGAGACCCAGTACTTC.

DNA for the CDR3: TGTGCCAGCAGCTTAAAAGCGAGCGACGTAGCGGCCCCGTACTTC. Translating it yields CASSLKASDVAAPYF. The chain uses TRBV7-9 and TRBJ2-5, with D tentatively TRBD2 (6 bases). Trimming took off 2 bases at V and 13 bases at J, with 23 bases between the two ends. The germline V gene encodes CDR1 SEHNR and CDR2 FQNEAQ (reference sequence). The CDR3 contains 15 residues.

Details on this clonotype: Mismatch with germline at one junction end may stem from a read error. This chain links TRBV4-1 with TRBJ1-1; 7 positions match TRBD1. Germline V gene sequence: CDR1 MGHRA, CDR2 YSYEKL. The CDR3 sequence is 15 residues long. The CDR3 DNA is TGCGCCGGCAGCCAAACCGACAGGGAAAACACTGAAGCTTTCTTT. Translation: CAGSQTDRENTEAFF.

The rearrangement links TRBV24-1 to TRBJ2-1; D may be TRBD1 (6 bases). Trimming cost V 9 bases and J 3 bases, with 17 bases left between them. The V gene's germline CDR1 is KGHDR and CDR2 SFDVKD. The CDR3 has 15 residues. CDR3 nucleotide sequence: TGTGCCACCGGATCAGGGGTAGGAGGCTACAATGAGCAGTTCTTC. Its protein product is CATGSGVGGYNEQFF.

This clonotype has just a few counts. The rearrangement links TRBV11-2 to TRBJ2-5; D is uncertain. The end of the DNA aligns better with TRBJ2-7, so the J call may be wrong. The germline V gene encodes CDR1 SGHAT and CDR2 FQNNGV. The CDR3 is 14 amino acids. The CDR3 loop reads CASSLVLEVFEQYF. For the CDR3, the DNA is TGTGCCAGCAGCTTAGTGTTAGAAGTGTTCGAGCAGTACTTC.

The chain combines TRBV27 with TRBJ2-4; 7 bases are a match to TRBD2. J gave up 2 bases and V 5 bases, and 15 bases lay outside the gene matches. CDR1 is MNHEY and CDR2 is SMNVEV in the germline V gene (reference sequence). This CDR3 is 18 amino acids long. Written as DNA, the CDR3 is TGTGCCAGCAGTCCGAGGAGGCCGCGGCGGGAGACCAAAAACATTCAGTACTTC. Its protein product is CASSPRRPRRETKNIQYF.

The chain combines TRBV2 with TRBJ2-4; D is undetermined. Germline lookup yields CDR1 SNHLY and CDR2 FYNNEI. The germline V and J ends were trimmed by 6 bases and 13 bases, with 25 bases remaining between them. The CDR3 spans 15 residues. In DNA, the CDR3 is TGTGCCAGCAGGGAGAATAAGGCCGTGAACAATGAGCAGTACTTC. It translates to CASRENKAVNNEQYF.

The chain recombines TRBV7-2 with TRBJ2-2, with 7 bases that match TRBD2. Germline V gives CDR1 SGHTA, CDR2 FQGNSA. J lost 5 bases, V lost 3 bases, and 3 bases had no gene match. There are 14 residues in the CDR3. The CDR3 sequence is CASSLGGWTGELFF. DNA of the CDR3: TGTGCCAGCAGCTTGGGGGGGTGGACCGGGGAGCTGTTTTTT.

As DNA, the CDR3 is TGCAGCGTTGCCCGAGGGCCTTCCTACGAGCAGTACTTC. Translation gives CSVARGPSYEQYF. The chain links TRBV29-1 to TRBJ2-7, with a possible D match to TRBD2 (5 bases). Between the trimmed V and J ends, which lost 4 bases and 1 base, there was a span of 11 bases. The germline CDR1 and CDR2 sequences are SQVTM and ANQGSEA. The CDR3 extends over 13 amino acids.

J is TRBJ1-1 and V is TRBV20-1, with D uncertain. Germline V CDR1 and CDR2: DFQATT, SNEGSKA (reference sequence). Trimming stripped 1 base from V and 5 bases from J, with 8 bases between. The CDR3 runs 12 residues. As DNA, the CDR3 is TGCAGTGCTAGAGGTCGGAGTACTGAAGCTTTCTTT. This sequence encodes CSARGRSTEAFF.

This clonotype was picked up one time. The chain links TRBV6-5 to TRBJ2-7; 7 bases align to TRBD1. The germline CDR1 and CDR2 sequences are MNHEY and SVGAGI. V shed 5 bases and J 3 bases; nucleotides not matched to a gene: 4. The CDR3 length is 13 residues. The CDR3 loop reads CASSIGQDYEQYF. As DNA, the CDR3 is TGTGCCAGCAGTATTGGACAGGACTACGAGCAGTACTTC.

The V gene is TRBV13, the J gene TRBJ2-3, with TRBD2 identical over 7 bases. Looked up from germline, CDR1 is PRHDT and CDR2 is FYEKMQ (reference sequence). CDR3 length: 16 residues. V shed 5 bases, J shed 4 bases, and the junction held 12 bases outside the gene matches. The CDR3 spells CASSPRGGSGADTQYF. The CDR3 DNA follows: TGTGCCAGCAGCCCACGGGGCGGGAGTGGGGCAGATACGCAGTATTTT. The variable domain in full, with the rest retrieved from reference TRBV13 and TRBJ2-3, is AAGVIQSPRHLIKEKRETATLKCYPIPRHDTVYWYQQGPGQDPQFLISFYEKMQSDKGSIPDRFSAQQFSDYHSELNMSSLELGDSALYFCASSPRGGSGADTQYFGPGTRLTVL.

The table lists this clonotype with a count of one. The gene calls are TRBV20-1 and TRBJ2-7, with a tentative D call TRBD2 (6 bases). CDR1 is DFQATT and CDR2 is SNEGSKA in the germline V gene (reference sequence). The CDR3 is 14 amino acids. V was cut by 5 bases and J by 2 bases, with 16 bases left in between. The CDR3 here is CSAGGVSGAYEQYF. The DNA of the CDR3 is TGCAGTGCTGGAGGGGTTAGCGGCGCCTACGAGCAGTACTTC.